This T cell receptor beta chain was captured in a study of graft-versus-host responses after intestinal transplantation. Across the whole study: In this cohort, recipients had multivisceral, liver-intestinal, or isolated intestinal transplants. Each recipient received anti-thymocyte globulin induction, then tacrolimus and steroids for 3 to 4 years.

Sequencing used immunoSEQ multiplex PCR; TCRdb keeps in-frame clones, though not all of them. The sample has approximately 20,000 clones, 85% to 95% seen once. Study-wide points: Some GvH clones appeared in ileal mucosa or blood before recipient bone marrow. Graft-donor T cell macrochimerism in patients accompanied high graft-versus-host to host-versus-graft clonal ratios in allografts.

Germline V gives CDR1 SEHNR, CDR2 FQNEAQ (reference sequence). The CDR3 is 19 amino acids. The ends lost 4 bases at V and 2 bases at J; junction bases unmatched: 15. A single count supports this clone. No antigen is known for it. This TCR was recovered from a human patient who received an intestinal transplant, so some T cells may come from the graft donor. The gene calls are TRBV7-9 and TRBJ2-7, with 12 bases aligning to TRBD2. The sequencing here drew on PBMCs, taken about 250 days after intestinal transplant. The CDR3 is CASSWHLTSGSSITYEQYF. The DNA for the CDR3 is TGTGCCAGCAGCTGGCACCTGACTAGCGGGAGCTCCATCACCTACGAGCAGTACTTC.